Listed below are T cell receptor beta chains from one sample, sequenced in a study. TCRdb redid the calling of the RT-PCR reads with MiXCR, one entry per CDR3 protein. The data contain hundreds of thousands of distinct CDR3 sequences, 14% of them singletons. The sequenced material came from memory CD4+ T cells from blood. These receptors originate from a female donor in good health, serving as a healthy control. Both conserved end residues are trimmed from each CDR3. Size values are once, few and many counts, or a class for expanded clones, and some rows have none.

abundance: NA; v_gene: TRBV20-1; j_gene: TRBJ1-5; CDR3aa: SGGNRGNQPQH
abundance: NA; v_gene: TRBV20-1; j_gene: TRBJ1-1; CDR3aa: SAIETGSYTEAF
abundance: few; v_gene: TRBV9; j_gene: TRBJ2-1; CDR3aa: ASSVGRLAGDEQF
abundance: many; v_gene: TRBV28; j_gene: TRBJ2-1; CDR3aa: ASRPPGGTSVTSYNEQF
abundance: many; v_gene: TRBV20-1; j_gene: TRBJ2-5; CDR3aa: SARVTGVETQY
abundance: NA; v_gene: TRBV7-8; j_gene: TRBJ1-1; CDR3aa: ASSLIRSNTEAF
abundance: NA; v_gene: TRBV7-3; j_gene: TRBJ2-3; CDR3aa: ASSTGLAGLADTQY
abundance: many; v_gene: TRBV7-2; j_gene: TRBJ1-2; CDR3aa: ASSQGTANYGYT
abundance: NA; v_gene: TRBV5-1; j_gene: TRBJ2-5; CDR3aa: ASSLGAGTTAQETQY
abundance: NA; v_gene: TRBV7-2; j_gene: TRBJ1-2; CDR3aa: ASSLDERGFNYGYT
abundance: few; v_gene: TRBV10-3; j_gene: TRBJ2-2; CDR3aa: AIGLGGSGTGELF
abundance: many; v_gene: TRBV7-9; j_gene: TRBJ2-5; CDR3aa: ASSLGVQGYQETQY
abundance: many; v_gene: TRBV7-9; j_gene: TRBJ1-1; CDR3aa: ASSWGGDTEAF
abundance: NA; v_gene: TRBV5-1; j_gene: TRBJ2-1; CDR3aa: ASSWGRGPAQSYNEQF
abundance: NA; v_gene: TRBV12-3/TRBV12-4; j_gene: TRBJ1-2; CDR3aa: ASSPWSTGGGEKPGYT
abundance: NA; v_gene: TRBV20-1; j_gene: TRBJ1-5; CDR3aa: SGGQGGNQPQH
abundance: NA; v_gene: TRBV5-1; j_gene: TRBJ2-1; CDR3aa: ASAGALRNEQF
abundance: NA; v_gene: TRBV9; j_gene: TRBJ1-1; CDR3aa: ASSRQTGGVAEAF
abundance: NA; v_gene: TRBV9; j_gene: TRBJ1-4; CDR3aa: ASTRGQGGEKLF
abundance: many; v_gene: TRBV20-1; j_gene: TRBJ2-7; CDR3aa: SASAHGTGEQY
abundance: NA; v_gene: TRBV20-1; j_gene: TRBJ1-2; CDR3aa: SARYQGALGYT
abundance: few; v_gene: TRBV5-5; j_gene: TRBJ2-7; CDR3aa: ASSILRDGAYEQY
abundance: NA; v_gene: TRBV4-3; j_gene: TRBJ1-4; CDR3aa: ASSRVGGTIEKLF
abundance: few; v_gene: TRBV7-8; j_gene: TRBJ2-5; CDR3aa: ASSDRGLAGGYETQY
abundance: many; v_gene: TRBV5-1; j_gene: TRBJ1-2; CDR3aa: ASSLGSANYGYT
abundance: few; v_gene: TRBV6-5; j_gene: TRBJ2-1; CDR3aa: ASPPPSYNEQF
abundance: NA; v_gene: TRBV28; j_gene: TRBJ1-1; CDR3aa: ASRGLDTEAF
abundance: few; v_gene: TRBV27; j_gene: TRBJ1-2; CDR3aa: ASSPARGDGYT
abundance: NA; v_gene: TRBV6-6; j_gene: TRBJ1-2; CDR3aa: ASSYSASFGGYT
abundance: many; v_gene: TRBV6-5; j_gene: TRBJ1-2; CDR3aa: ASKDTTGLIYGYT
abundance: NA; v_gene: TRBV20-1; j_gene: TRBJ2-3; CDR3aa: SARSPGHRNTDTQY
abundance: many; v_gene: TRBV12-3/TRBV12-4; j_gene: TRBJ1-5; CDR3aa: ASSQTGNQPQH
abundance: few; v_gene: TRBV6-5; j_gene: TRBJ1-5; CDR3aa: ASRDTGEQPQH
abundance: NA; v_gene: TRBV5-1; j_gene: TRBJ1-6; CDR3aa: ASSRGQQENSPLH
abundance: NA; v_gene: TRBV3-1; j_gene: TRBJ2-5; CDR3aa: ASSQDNRGETQY
abundance: NA; v_gene: TRBV9; j_gene: TRBJ2-5; CDR3aa: ASSDRVRGETQY
abundance: NA; v_gene: TRBV11-2; j_gene: TRBJ2-1; CDR3aa: ASNYGTSGYNEQF
abundance: many; v_gene: TRBV18; j_gene: TRBJ2-7; CDR3aa: ASSPSQESYEQY
abundance: many; v_gene: TRBV29-1; j_gene: TRBJ2-3; CDR3aa: SVLATSTDTQY
abundance: NA; v_gene: TRBV15; j_gene: TRBJ2-2; CDR3aa: ATSRPLGGGFTGELF
abundance: NA; v_gene: TRBV2; j_gene: TRBJ1-5; CDR3aa: ASTLSTSNQPQH
abundance: few; v_gene: TRBV20-1; j_gene: TRBJ2-3; CDR3aa: SASKREADTQY
abundance: many; v_gene: TRBV20-1; j_gene: TRBJ2-3; CDR3aa: SARVGQDTQY
abundance: NA; v_gene: TRBV6-6; j_gene: TRBJ2-7; CDR3aa: ASSGSGGYEQY
abundance: few; v_gene: TRBV4-1; j_gene: TRBJ2-1; CDR3aa: ASSQGFPHNEQF
abundance: many; v_gene: TRBV12-3/TRBV12-4; j_gene: TRBJ2-7; CDR3aa: ASTGQGYEQY